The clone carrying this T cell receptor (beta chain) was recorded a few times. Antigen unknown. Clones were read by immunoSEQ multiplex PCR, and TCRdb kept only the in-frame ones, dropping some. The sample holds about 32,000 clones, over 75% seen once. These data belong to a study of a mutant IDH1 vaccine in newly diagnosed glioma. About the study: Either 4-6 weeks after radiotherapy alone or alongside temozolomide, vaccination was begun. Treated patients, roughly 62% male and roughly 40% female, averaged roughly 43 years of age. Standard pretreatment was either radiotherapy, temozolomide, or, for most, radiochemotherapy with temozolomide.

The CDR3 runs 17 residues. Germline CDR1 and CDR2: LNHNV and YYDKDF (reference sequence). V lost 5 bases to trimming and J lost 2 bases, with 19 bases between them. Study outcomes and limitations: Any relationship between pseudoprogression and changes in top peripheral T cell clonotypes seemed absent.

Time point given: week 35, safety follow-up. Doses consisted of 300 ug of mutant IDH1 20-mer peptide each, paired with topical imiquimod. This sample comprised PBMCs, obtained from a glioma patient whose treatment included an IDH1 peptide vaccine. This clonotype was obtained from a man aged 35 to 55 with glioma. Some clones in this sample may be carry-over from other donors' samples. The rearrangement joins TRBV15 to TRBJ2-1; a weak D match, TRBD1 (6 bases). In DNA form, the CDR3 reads TGTGCCACCAGCGAACCGAGCCGACAGGAACCCTACAATGAGCAGTTCTTC. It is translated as CATSEPSRQEPYNEQFF. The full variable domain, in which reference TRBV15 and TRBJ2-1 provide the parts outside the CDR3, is DAMVIQNPRYQVTQFGKPVTLSCSQTLNHNVMYWYQQKSSQAPKLLFHYYDKDFNNEADTPDNFQSRRPNTSFCFLDIRSPGLGDTAMYLCATSEPSRQEPYNEQFFGPGTRLTVL.